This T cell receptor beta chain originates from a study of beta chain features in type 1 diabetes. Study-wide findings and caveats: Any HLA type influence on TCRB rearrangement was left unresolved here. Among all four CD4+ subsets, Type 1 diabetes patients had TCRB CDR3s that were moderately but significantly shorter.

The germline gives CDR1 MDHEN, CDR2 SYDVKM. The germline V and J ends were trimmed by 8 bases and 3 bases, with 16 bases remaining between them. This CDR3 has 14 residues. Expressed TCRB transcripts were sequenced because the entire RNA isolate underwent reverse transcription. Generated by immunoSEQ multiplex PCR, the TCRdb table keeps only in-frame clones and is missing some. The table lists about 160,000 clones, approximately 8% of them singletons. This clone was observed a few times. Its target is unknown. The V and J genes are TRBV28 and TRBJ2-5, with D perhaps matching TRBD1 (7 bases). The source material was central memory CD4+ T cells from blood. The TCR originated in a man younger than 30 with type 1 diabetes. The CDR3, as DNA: TGTGCCAGCTCCCCAGGGGGACTTAAAGAGACCCAGTACTTC. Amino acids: CASSPGGLKETQYF.